One sample yielded the 23 T cell receptor beta chains listed below, sequenced in a study of beta chain features in type 1 diabetes. Investigators reverse transcribed all isolated RNA, so they sequenced expressed TCRB transcripts. The method was immunoSEQ multiplex PCR; TCRdb's version includes in-frame clones alone and lacks a portion of them. This table holds some 16,000 clones, approximately 79% found once. Their specific antigens are unknown. Study-wide results and caveats: Moderate but significant shortening of TCRB CDR3s was recorded in all four CD4+ subsets from Type 1 diabetes patients.

Material for sequencing was stem cell memory CD4+ T cells from blood. The receptors were sampled from a young woman with type 1 diabetes.

This clone was found a few times. The gene calls are TRBV5-1 and TRBJ1-2, with 8 bases matching TRBD1. Germline V gives CDR1 SGHRS, CDR2 YFSETQ. Trimming removed 2 bases from V and 5 bases from J; junction bases left unmatched: 8. The CDR3 has 15 amino acids. This CDR3 reads CASSLPGQGFYGYTF. CDR3 DNA: TGCGCCAGCAGCTTACCCGGACAGGGTTTTTATGGCTACACCTTC.

The DNA of the CDR3 is TGTGCCAGCAGCCAACAGGGGTCAGGAGAAAAACTGTTTTTT. It yields the protein CASSQQGSGEKLFF. The chain uses TRBV7-9 and TRBJ1-4, with TRBD1 matching over 7 bases. V dropped 5 bases and J dropped 8; count of bases not matched to a gene: 8. This CDR3 is built from 14 residues. Germline CDR1 SEHNR, CDR2 FQNEAQ (reference sequence).

The table lists this clone with a few counts. The CDR3, as DNA: TGCGCCAGCAGCTTGGAAGCGGGACAGGTTCGTTATGAGCAGTACTTC. Translated, it gives CASSLEAGQVRYEQYF. The chain carries TRBV5-1 and TRBJ2-7, with D perhaps TRBD1 (8 bases). Germline CDR1 SGHRS, CDR2 YFSETQ. Trimming shortened V by 0 bases and J by 7 bases, and 20 bases separated the two germline ends. This CDR3 is built from 16 residues. The variable domain in full, completed from reference TRBV5-1 and TRBJ2-7, reads KAGVTQTPRYLIKTRGQQVTLSCSPISGHRSVSWYQQTPGQGLQFLFEYFSETQRNKGNFPGRFSGRQFSNSRSEMNVSTLELGDSALYLCASSLEAGQVRYEQYFGPGTRLTVT.

The V gene is TRBV7-8, the J gene TRBJ2-3; a possible D gene is TRBD2 (5 bases). With 2 bases removed from V and 5 bases from J, the gap between germline ends came to 11 bases. CDR1 is SGHVS, CDR2 FQNEAQ, per germline. The CDR3 extends over 14 amino acids. The CDR3 nucleotides are TGTGCCAGCAGCTTATCGGGGTCCCAAGATACGCAGTATTTT. Its translation is CASSLSGSQDTQYF. Filled out from reference TRBV7-8 and TRBJ2-3, the complete variable domain reads GAGVSQSPRYKVAKRGQDVALRCDPISGHVSLFWYQQALGQGPEFLTYFQNEAQLDKSGLPSDRFFAERPEGSVSTLKIQRTQQEDSAVYLCASSLSGSQDTQYFGPGTRLTVL.

The chain links TRBV7-2 to TRBJ2-1, with 9 bases that match TRBD2. Germline CDR1 SGHTA, CDR2 FQGNSA. J lost 4 bases, V lost 5 bases, and 3 bases had no gene match. This CDR3 spans 14 amino acids. The DNA for the CDR3 is TGTGCCAGCAGCCCTAGCGGGAATTACAATGAGCAGTTCTTC. This codes for CASSPSGNYNEQFF.

The table lists this clone with a count of one. The chain combines TRBV18 with TRBJ2-7, with D possibly matching TRBD1 (6 bases). Germline loops: CDR1 KGHSH, CDR2 LQKENI. This CDR3 contains 14 residues. With 3 bases removed from V and 9 bases from J, the gap between germline ends came to 18 bases. The CDR3 protein is CASSPAAGEERQYV. CDR3 in DNA: TGTGCCAGCTCACCGGCCGCAGGGGAAGAAAGGCAGTACGTC.

The table lists this clone with a count of one. The V and J genes are TRBV12-2 and TRBJ2-3; the D call of TRBD2 is as the table states it, not checked on the DNA. TRBV12-2 is reported as a pseudogene. This CDR3 is built from 17 residues. The CDR3: CASRFFWASGPEGTQYF. CDR3 nucleotide sequence: TGTGCAAGTCGCTTTTTCTGGGCTAGCGGGCCGGAGGGTACGCAGTATTTT.

The chain recombines TRBV27 with TRBJ2-1; D gene unclear. Germline loops: CDR1 MNHEY, CDR2 SMNVEV (reference sequence). Deletions cut 5 bases from V and 7 bases from J, with 21 bases between. This CDR3 contains 16 residues. DNA for the CDR3: TGTGCCAGCAGTCCCCCGTTTTCAGGCCTCTGGAATGAGCAGTTCTTC. Protein sequence: CASSPPFSGLWNEQFF.

V usage is TRBV28 and J usage is TRBJ1-2, with D perhaps TRBD1 (6 bases). The CDR3 has 14 residues. Germline V gene sequence: CDR1 MDHEN, CDR2 SYDVKM. Trimming cost V 6 bases and J 2 bases, with 13 bases left between them. In DNA, the CDR3 is TGTGCCAGCAGCCGCGAAAGGGGGAACTATGGCTACACCTTC. Translating gives CASSRERGNYGYTF.

This clone has more than one count but fewer than ten. The CDR3 coding sequence is TGCAGCGCGCCGGGACTCCACTCCTACAATGAGCAGTTCTTC. This codes for CSAPGLHSYNEQFF. This chain joins TRBV29-1 and TRBJ2-1, with TRBD2 as a possible D gene (6 bases). Deletions cut 7 bases from V and 0 bases from J, with 13 bases between. CDR3 length: 14 amino acids. The germline CDR1 and CDR2 sequences are SQVTM and ANQGSEA.

This chain connects TRBV30 to TRBJ2-1, with 7 bases matching TRBD2. CDR1 is GTSNPN and CDR2 is SVGIG in the germline V gene (reference sequence). V was clipped by 5 bases and J by 12 bases; unmatched bases: 7. CDR3 length: 11 amino acids. CDR3 coding DNA: TGTGCCTGGCGGGAGGTATTGGGGCAGTTCTTC. It is translated as CAWREVLGQFF.

V gene TRBV6-1 combines with J gene TRBJ2-5; TRBD1 matches 8 bases. Germline V gives CDR1 MNHNS, CDR2 SASEGT. The CDR3 contains 17 residues. V gave up 4 bases and J gave up 0 bases; unmatched junction bases: 10. This chain's CDR3 is CASSVFRGQGYQETQYF. In nucleotides, the CDR3 is TGTGCCAGCAGTGTATTCAGGGGGCAGGGGTACCAAGAGACCCAGTACTTC.

There are a few counts of this clone. The chain links TRBV2 to TRBJ1-4; no definite D call. Looked up from germline, CDR1 is SNHLY and CDR2 is FYNNEI. The CDR3 runs 15 residues. Trimming took 2 bases from V and 12 from J, leaving 19 bases between them. CDR3 DNA sequence: TGTGCCAGCAGTGAATACGGCCTAACAGCCGAAGAACTGTTTTTT. The encoded protein is CASSEYGLTAEELFF.

The J gene is TRBJ2-2, the V gene TRBV11-2; TRBD2 matches at 8 bases. The CDR3 runs to 13 residues. CDR1 and CDR2 from the germline V gene are SGHAT and FQNNGV. V lost 5 bases, J lost 5 bases, and 1 base stayed unmatched. The CDR3 reads CASSPGGTGELFF. In DNA, the CDR3 is TGTGCCAGCAGCCCGGGGGGGACCGGGGAGCTGTTTTTT. Complete variable domain (other parts from reference TRBV11-2 and TRBJ2-2): EAGVAQSPRYKIIEKRQSVAFWCNPISGHATLYWYQQILGQGPKLLIQFQNNGVVDDSQLPKDRFSAERLKGVDSTLKIQPAKLEDSAVYLCASSPGGTGELFFGEGSRLTVL.

V is TRBV18 and J is TRBJ1-1; maybe TRBD1 (5 bases). V lost 2 bases and J 4 bases, leaving 17 bases between the germline ends. CDR3 length: 16 residues. Per the germline V gene, CDR1 is KGHSH and CDR2 is LQKENI. CDR3 sequence reads: CASSPSNSRRGTEAFF. DNA for the CDR3: TGTGCCAGCTCACCAAGTAATAGCCGAAGGGGCACTGAAGCTTTCTTT.

The genes are TRBV5-1 and TRBJ2-7; perhaps TRBD1 as D (6 bases). This CDR3 is built from 16 residues. Germline V gene sequence: CDR1 SGHRS, CDR2 YFSETQ. V was clipped by 3 bases and J by 0 bases, with 16 bases between them. The CDR3 sequence: CASSSARGGVSYEQYF. CDR3 coding DNA: TGCGCCAGCAGCTCAGCCAGGGGCGGAGTCTCCTACGAGCAGTACTTC.

The chain joins TRBV5-1 to TRBJ2-2; 10 nucleotides match TRBD2. CDR3 length equals 16 residues. Looked up from germline, CDR1 is SGHRS and CDR2 is YFSETQ. Trimming cost V 6 bases and J 2 bases; bases outside gene matches: 7. In DNA, the CDR3 is TGCGCCAGCAACCGCGGACTAGCGGCTAACACCGGGGAGCTGTTTTTT. This codes for CASNRGLAANTGELFF.

The V and J genes are TRBV7-2 and TRBJ1-4; 10 nucleotides match TRBD1. CDR1 and CDR2 from the germline V gene are SGHTA and FQGNSA. The CDR3 spans 14 residues. The V gene end was trimmed by 5 bases and the J gene end by 7 bases; junction bases not matched to a gene: 4. CDR3: CASSVGQGREKLFF. The CDR3 nucleotides are TGTGCCAGCAGCGTGGGACAGGGGCGTGAAAAACTGTTTTTT.

This chain joins TRBV5-1 and TRBJ1-1; TRBD1 agrees at 8 bases. CDR1 and CDR2 (germline): SGHRS, YFSETQ. The CDR3 length is 15 residues. V shed 4 bases and J 6 bases; nucleotides not matched to a gene: 11. Written as DNA, the CDR3 is TGCGCCAGCAGCACCCGTGGACAGGGCGCCCCTGAAGCTTTCTTT. Its protein is CASSTRGQGAPEAFF.

The chain combines TRBV27 with TRBJ2-1; TRBD2 might be the D (5 bases). The V gene's germline CDR1 is MNHEY and CDR2 SMNVEV (reference sequence). This CDR3 is 11 amino acids long. The V end was cut by 8 bases, the J end by 8 bases, with 10 bases between. The CDR3 sequence: CASQHGDEQFF. As DNA, the CDR3 is TGTGCCAGCCAGCACGGGGATGAGCAGTTCTTC.

This clone was counted between two and nine times. This sequence joins TRBV9 and TRBJ2-1; D possibly corresponds to TRBD1 (5 bases). Germline lookup yields CDR1 SGDLS and CDR2 YYNGEE. The CDR3 is made up of 14 amino acids. V lost 0 bases, J lost 2 bases, and 6 bases lay in between. The CDR3 is CASSVEGPYNEQFF. In DNA, the CDR3 is TGTGCCAGCAGCGTAGAGGGGCCCTACAATGAGCAGTTCTTC.

This clone was detected only a few times. V and J are TRBV28 and TRBJ2-4, with 7 positions matching TRBD1. Looked up from germline, CDR1 is MDHEN and CDR2 is SYDVKM. V was pared by 4 bases and J by 0 bases, with 6 bases of the junction left unmatched. This CDR3 region has 16 residues. CDR3 sequence reads: CASSSPDRAAKNIQYF. The CDR3 nucleotides read TGTGCCAGCAGTTCACCCGACAGGGCAGCCAAAAACATTCAGTACTTC.

This clone was picked up a small number of times. The chain carries TRBV2 and TRBJ2-3, with 7 positions matching TRBD1. Per germline, CDR1 SNHLY and CDR2 FYNNEI. V lost 8 bases and J lost 2; bases outside the gene matches: 7. The CDR3 extends over 14 amino acids. The CDR3 region is CASEARGNTDTQYF. Here the CDR3 DNA reads TGTGCCAGCGAAGCCAGGGGGAACACAGATACGCAGTATTTT.